This passage covers 23 T cell receptor beta chains from one sample sequenced in a study of Ad26.COV2.S vaccination and SARS-CoV-2 variants. TCRdb's copy holds only in-frame clones and misses some; the assay was immunoSEQ multiplex PCR. The sample holds hundreds of thousands of clones, roughly 89% seen once. The treatment here: some 19 received Ad26.COV2.S at low or high dose, single or two shots; roughly 5 received placebo; per-sample allocation not given. The samples were gathered on day 63 after the first injection of vaccine or placebo. The material sequenced was peripheral blood, taken in a trial of Ad26.COV2.S vaccine versus placebo. The receptors derive from a person between 18 and 59 years old who received the Ad26.COV2.S COVID-19 vaccine or a placebo.

Only a few counts were recorded for this clone. The CDR3: CASSLPDRAAEAFF. The DNA of the CDR3 is TGTGCCAGCAGTTTACCGGACAGGGCCGCTGAAGCTTTCTTT. The V call is TRBV28, the J call TRBJ1-1; 8 bases match TRBD1. The CDR3 totals 14 residues. V was pared by 2 bases and J by 6 bases, with 5 bases of the junction left unmatched. CDR1 and CDR2 from the germline V gene are MDHEN and SYDVKM.

The chain carries TRBV27 and TRBJ2-2; D unresolved. The V gene lost 4 bases and the J gene lost 3 bases, with 3 bases spanning the gap. This CDR3 has 12 residues. Germline CDR1 and CDR2: MNHEY and SMNVEV (reference sequence). The CDR3 nucleotides are TGTGCCAGCAGTTCTTACACCGGGGAGCTGTTTTTT. Amino acid sequence: CASSSYTGELFF.

The chain recombines TRBV19 with TRBJ2-5; TRBD2 matches at 9 bases. Germline assignment: CDR1 LNHDA and CDR2 SQIVND (reference sequence). This CDR3 comprises 17 residues. V dropped 2 bases and J dropped 4; count of bases not matched to a gene: 11. The CDR3 sequence is CASSIPGDSGSGETQYF. The CDR3 nucleotides are TGTGCCAGTAGTATACCCGGGGATAGCGGGAGTGGAGAGACCCAGTACTTC.

V usage is TRBV5-1 and J usage is TRBJ1-2; D call uncertain. Germline CDR1 reads SGHRS; CDR2 reads YFSETQ. V was trimmed by 0 bases and J by 6 bases, leaving 15 bases between them. The CDR3 is 15 amino acids. This CDR3 reads CASSLGSEGADGYTF. The CDR3 DNA follows: TGCGCCAGCAGCTTGGGTTCGGAGGGTGCGGATGGCTACACCTTC.

The chain recombines TRBV28 with TRBJ1-1, with D possibly being TRBD1 (6 bases). V was trimmed by 1 base and J by 4 bases, leaving 10 bases between them. This CDR3 is 14 amino acids long. Germline CDR1 is MDHEN and CDR2 is SYDVKM. Here the CDR3 DNA reads TGTGCCAGCAGTTTATCCACAGGGCGCACTGAAGCTTTCTTT. It yields the protein CASSLSTGRTEAFF.

The chain couples TRBV7-9 to TRBJ1-2; D is unclear. The CDR3 loop spans 12 amino acids. V shed 3 bases and J shed 4 bases, with 6 bases lying between them. CDR1 SEHNR and CDR2 FQNEAQ come from the germline V gene (reference sequence). The CDR3 region has the DNA TGTGCCAGCAGCTTCTCAGGCTATGGCTACACCTTC. It is translated as CASSFSGYGYTF.

The chain joins TRBV19 to TRBJ2-1, with a possible D match to TRBD1 (5 bases). CDR1 is LNHDA and CDR2 is SQIVND in the germline V gene (reference sequence). The CDR3 runs to 14 residues. The V end was cut by 5 bases, the J end by 5 bases, with 13 bases between. Written as DNA, the CDR3 is TGTGCCAGTAGTCGTGATGTGACAGACAATGAGCAGTTCTTC. Amino acids: CASSRDVTDNEQFF.

This chain links TRBV6-5 with TRBJ1-1; TRBD1 matches 8 bases. From germline, CDR1 is MNHEY and CDR2 SVGAGI. V lost 4 bases to trimming and J lost 4 bases; unmatched junction nucleotides: 5. The CDR3 sequence is 14 residues long. CDR3 amino acids: CASSWQGASTEAFF. CDR3 bases: TGTGCCAGCAGTTGGCAGGGGGCATCCACTGAAGCTTTCTTT.

The gene calls are TRBV14 and TRBJ2-6; TRBD1 or TRBD2 may be the D gene (5 bases each). V dropped 3 bases and J dropped 4 bases, with 13 bases sitting between them. The CDR3 runs 16 residues. CDR1 and CDR2 (germline): SGHDN, FVKESK. CDR3 sequence: CASSQRGRGGANVLTF. CDR3 DNA: TGTGCCAGCAGCCAGAGGGGCCGGGGAGGGGCCAACGTCCTGACTTTC. Drawing the rest from reference TRBV14 and TRBJ2-6, the complete variable domain is EAGVTQFPSHSVIEKGQTVTLRCDPISGHDNLYWYRRVMGKEIKFLLHFVKESKQDESGMPNNRFLAERTGGTYSTLKVQPAELEDSGVYFCASSQRGRGGANVLTFGAGSRLTVL.

The chain recombines TRBV4-1 with TRBJ2-7; D ambiguous. This CDR3 is 14 amino acids long. Germline values: CDR1 MGHRA, CDR2 YSYEKL. Trimming removed 4 bases from V and 1 base from J, with 11 bases in between. The CDR3 protein is CASSPNFLSYEQYF. Written as DNA, the CDR3 is TGCGCCAGCAGCCCCAACTTCCTTTCCTACGAGCAGTACTTC.

The V gene is TRBV5-1, the J gene TRBJ1-1, with D tentatively TRBD1 (6 bases). Germline V lookup: CDR1 SGHRS, CDR2 YFSETQ. This CDR3 region has 13 residues. The V end was cut by 4 bases, the J end by 2 bases, with 9 bases between. CDR3 sequence (DNA): TGCGCCAGCAGCGTCGGGACAAACACTGAAGCTTTCTTT. As protein: CASSVGTNTEAFF.

The DNA of the CDR3 is TGTGCCAGCAGTTTAAAATATAGCAATCAGCCCCAGCATTTT. Translated, it gives CASSLKYSNQPQHF. The chain combines TRBV28 with TRBJ1-5; no firm D call. CDR3 length: 14 residues. The germline CDR1 and CDR2 sequences are MDHEN and SYDVKM. V was pared by 2 bases and J by 0 bases, with 5 bases between.

Only a few counts were recorded for this clone. The CDR3 loop is CASSESNLSNQPQHF. Written as DNA, the CDR3 is TGTGCCAGCAGTGAAAGCAACTTAAGCAATCAGCCCCAGCATTTT. The genes are TRBV2 and TRBJ1-5; D ambiguous. V lost 2 bases, J lost 1 base, and 9 bases lay in between. Germline V gene sequence: CDR1 SNHLY, CDR2 FYNNEI. This CDR3 has 15 residues. Combining the CDR3 with reference TRBV2 and TRBJ1-5 gives the whole variable domain EPEVTQTPSHQVTQMGQEVILRCVPISNHLYFYWYRQILGQKVEFLVSFYNNEISEKSEIFDDQFSVERPDGSNFTLKIRSTKLEDSAMYFCASSESNLSNQPQHFGDGTRLSIL.

V usage is TRBV5-6 and J usage is TRBJ2-1; TRBD2 agrees at 13 bases. V was clipped by 1 base and J by 15 bases; unmatched bases: 13. The CDR3 covers 16 residues. Germline V gene data show CDR1 as SGHDT and CDR2 as YYEEEE. CDR3 DNA: TGTGCCAGCAGCTTGCCCGGACTAGCGGGAGAAGGTGACCGGTTCTTC. As protein: CASSLPGLAGEGDRFF.

This clone showed up just once. This chain joins TRBV7-9 and TRBJ2-1; D is undetermined. The germline V and J ends were trimmed by 5 bases and 7 bases, with 6 bases remaining between them. The CDR3 length is 11 residues. Germline V gene lookup returns CDR1 SEHNR and CDR2 FQNEAQ (reference sequence). The CDR3 DNA follows: TGTGCCAGCAGCGTAACTAATGAGCAGTTCTTC. Protein product: CASSVTNEQFF.

The chain recombines TRBV3-1 (or the pseudogene TRBV3-2) with TRBJ1-6; D is undetermined. The ends were cut back, 1 base at V and 8 bases at J, with 12 bases in the middle. Germline V lookup: CDR1 LGHDT, CDR2 YNNKEL (reference sequence). The CDR3 is 15 amino acids. The CDR3 region is CASSQGRGGYSPLHF. The DNA for the CDR3 is TGTGCCAGCAGCCAAGGGCGGGGAGGATATTCACCCCTCCACTTT.

The V gene is TRBV11-2, the J gene TRBJ2-5, with 9 bases matching TRBD1. The J segment lost 5 bases and the V segment lost 5 bases, leaving 9 bases of the junction unmatched. This CDR3 is 15 amino acids long. Per germline, CDR1 SGHAT and CDR2 FQNNGV. CDR3 protein: CASSPNPTGGETQYF. CDR3 DNA: TGTGCCAGCAGCCCAAACCCGACAGGGGGGGAGACCCAGTACTTC.

The sample holds one count of this clone. The J gene is TRBJ1-6, the V gene TRBV21-1; the table names TRBD1, a call not compared with the DNA. TRBV21-1 is listed as a pseudogene. This CDR3 is built from 15 residues. The CDR3 DNA is TGTGCCAGCAGCAAAGGTAAGGGGTTGCATTCACCCCTCCACTTT. It translates to CASSKGKGLHSPLHF.

The genes are TRBV27 and TRBJ2-7; 9 nucleotides align to TRBD1. CDR3 size: 18 residues. Germline V gene data show CDR1 as MNHEY and CDR2 as SMNVEV (reference sequence). V gave up 8 bases and J gave up 3 bases; unmatched junction bases: 20. Here the CDR3 DNA reads TGTGCCAGCCGTTCCCTCGCGACAGGGGGTCCACTAGGCTACGAGCAGTACTTC. Translated, it gives CASRSLATGGPLGYEQYF.

The genes are TRBV29-1 and TRBJ2-1; 12 bases line up with TRBD2. CDR1 and CDR2 from the germline V gene are SQVTM and ANQGSEA. This CDR3 region has 14 residues. J lost 5 bases, V lost 6 bases, and 5 bases had no gene match. CDR3 coding DNA: TGCAGCGTACACCTAGCGGGAGGGGACAATGAGCAGTTCTTC. It yields the protein CSVHLAGGDNEQFF.

J is TRBJ2-7 and V is TRBV3-1 (or the pseudogene TRBV3-2), with D tentatively TRBD1 (5 bases). CDR3 length equals 15 residues. V was trimmed by 1 base and J by 1 base, leaving 11 bases between them. Germline CDR1 is LGHDT and CDR2 is YNNKEL (reference sequence). In DNA, the CDR3 is TGTGCCAGCAGCCAAGGTCGGCCAGGGTCCTACGAGCAGTACTTC. This translates into CASSQGRPGSYEQYF.

The gene calls are TRBV19 and TRBJ2-3; D unresolved. The CDR3 sequence is 15 residues long. Germline V gene data show CDR1 as LNHDA and CDR2 as SQIVND (reference sequence). V was shortened by 3 bases and J by 0 bases, with 10 bases between the two germline ends. This CDR3 is CASSIKRRSTDTQYF. CDR3 DNA: TGTGCCAGTAGTATCAAGCGTCGCAGCACAGATACGCAGTATTTT.

This clone was seen only once. The V and J genes are TRBV15 and TRBJ2-3; 11 bases map to TRBD2. Germline values: CDR1 LNHNV, CDR2 YYDKDF (reference sequence). The CDR3 runs 16 residues. J gave up 3 bases and V 0 bases, and 2 bases lay outside the gene matches. CDR3 protein: CATSRDLAGGTDTQYF. As DNA, the CDR3 is TGTGCCACCAGCAGAGATCTAGCGGGGGGAACAGATACGCAGTATTTT.